This is a list of T cell receptor beta chains from one sample in a study of cytomegalovirus exposure and HLA in healthy donors. The table came from immunoSEQ multiplex PCR; TCRdb's copy has only in-frame clones and leaves some out. The sample carries 100,000 to 150,000 clones, around three quarters recorded once. Sequenced material: PBMCs. The receptors come from a man aged 30 to 39 in good health and CMV-seronegative. CDR3s include the opening cysteine and the closing phenylalanine or tryptophan. D genes are given only for firm matches. Clone sizes are given selectively: once, few, many, or a class where the clone is expanded.

v_gene	j_gene	abundance	d_gene	len	CDR3aa	CDR3nt
TRBV7-6	TRBJ2-5	-	TRBD2	15	CASSVTSGTQETQYF	TGTGCCAGCAGCGTGACTAGCGGGACTCAAGAGACCCAGTACTTC
TRBV27	TRBJ1-1	-	-	16	CASSLVGATMNTEAFF	TGTGCCAGCAGTTTAGTAGGAGCGACTATGAACACTGAAGCTTTCTTT
TRBV28	TRBJ1-2	-	TRBD1	13	CASRDRVNYGYTF	TGTGCCAGCAGAGACAGGGTTAACTATGGCTACACCTTC
TRBV2	TRBJ2-7	once	-	13	CASSVDTNYEQYF	TGTGCCAGCAGCGTGGACACGAACTACGAGCAGTACTTC
TRBV6-1	TRBJ1-1	-	TRBD1	16	CASSEPITGANTEAFF	TGTGCCAGCAGCGAACCTATAACAGGGGCGAACACTGAAGCTTTCTTT
TRBV13	TRBJ2-7	-	-	13	CASSQGQSYEQYF	TGTGCCAGCAGCCAAGGACAGTCCTACGAGCAGTACTTC
TRBV7-9	TRBJ2-7	-	-	14	CASSYGAGPYEQYF	TGTGCCAGCAGCTACGGGGCGGGACCCTACGAGCAGTACTTC
TRBV18	TRBJ2-3	-	TRBD2	14	CASSPGREPDTQYF	TGTGCCAGCTCACCAGGGCGGGAGCCAGATACGCAGTATTTT
TRBV6-5	TRBJ2-5	-	-	12	CACRDYQETQYF	TGTGCCTGCCGGGACTACCAAGAGACCCAGTACTTC
TRBV27	TRBJ2-7	-	-	14	CASRLLGAAYEQYF	TGTGCCAGCAGGCTGTTAGGGGCGGCCTACGAGCAGTACTTC
TRBV4-3	TRBJ2-7	-	TRBD2	16	CASSQGRIGTSREQYF	TGCGCCAGCAGCCAAGGGAGGATTGGGACTAGCCGCGAGCAGTACTTC
TRBV11-2	TRBJ2-7	-	TRBD1	15	CASSLFGTGVGEQYF	TGTGCCAGCAGCTTATTCGGGACAGGGGTTGGCGAGCAGTACTTC
TRBV9	TRBJ1-1	-	TRBD1	14	CASSAGTGDTEAFF	TGTGCCAGCAGCGCGGGGACAGGGGACACTGAAGCTTTCTTT
TRBV7-8	TRBJ2-5	-	TRBD2	16	CASSLEASGQQETQYF	TGTGCCAGCAGCTTAGAGGCTAGCGGGCAGCAAGAGACCCAGTACTTC
TRBV5-4	TRBJ1-4	-	-	14	CASSRTTTNEKLFF	TGTGCCAGCAGCCGGACAACGACTAATGAAAAACTGTTTTTT
TRBV18	TRBJ2-3	-	-	15	CASSPTSAGTDTQYF	TGTGCCAGCTCACCAACTAGTGCTGGCACAGATACGCAGTATTTT
TRBV19	TRBJ1-5	-	-	19	CASSPAKSGMVFGNQPQHF	TGTGCCAGTAGTCCGGCTAAGTCAGGGATGGTTTTTGGCAATCAGCCCCAGCATTTT
TRBV4-1	TRBJ2-1	-	TRBD2	18	CASSEGTSGGIRYNEQFF	TGCGCCAGCAGCGAAGGGACTAGCGGGGGGATTAGGTACAATGAGCAGTTCTTC
TRBV4-2	TRBJ2-3	-	TRBD2	17	CASSRTDSGGAGRTQYF	TGTGCCAGCAGCCGCACGGATAGCGGGGGGGCTGGTCGTACGCAGTATTTT
TRBV4-3	TRBJ2-3	-	-	15	CASSQGSGSTDTQYF	TGCGCCAGCAGCCAAGGGTCGGGTAGCACAGATACGCAGTATTTT
TRBV28	TRBJ2-5	-	TRBD1	14	CASRQGQAKVTQYF	TGTGCCAGCAGGCAAGGACAGGCCAAAGTTACCCAGTACTTC
TRBV5-6	TRBJ2-7	few	TRBD2	14	CASSRPGLDYEQYF	TGTGCCAGCAGTCGCCCAGGACTAGACTACGAGCAGTACTTC
TRBV18	TRBJ1-1	-	-	15	CASSPLARKNTEAFF	TGTGCCAGCTCACCACTTGCCAGGAAGAACACTGAAGCTTTCTTT
TRBV7-2	TRBJ1-1	-	TRBD1	15	CASSFTTGLGTEAFF	TGTGCCAGCAGCTTCACGACAGGGTTGGGGACTGAAGCTTTCTTT
TRBV2	TRBJ2-7	-	-	13	CASSGRYSYEQYF	TGTGCCAGCAGTGGCCGCTACTCCTACGAGCAGTACTTC
TRBV28	TRBJ1-2	few	-	15	CASSSRAGGNYGYTF	TGTGCCAGCAGTTCCCGCGCGGGGGGCAACTATGGCTACACCTTC
TRBV5-1	TRBJ2-2	-	-	16	CASSLLGVMNTGELFF	TGCGCCAGCAGCTTGCTAGGGGTCATGAACACCGGGGAGCTGTTTTTT
TRBV5-6	TRBJ2-2	-	-	12	CASSLQAGELFF	TGTGCCAGCAGCTTGCAGGCCGGGGAGCTGTTTTTT
TRBV7-8	TRBJ1-1	-	-	16	CASSSQGQRANTEAFF	TGTGCCAGCAGCTCCCAAGGACAGAGAGCGAATACTGAAGCTTTCTTT
TRBV7-6	TRBJ2-3	-	-	12	CASSLSRDTQYF	TGTGCCAGCAGCTTATCTAGAGATACGCAGTATTTT
TRBV28	TRBJ1-5	-	TRBD1	17	CASSLQQGGILVQPQHF	TGTGCCAGCAGTTTACAACAGGGGGGTATATTGGTTCAGCCCCAGCATTTT
TRBV28	TRBJ2-1	few	TRBD2	15	CASTLAGPRHNEQFF	TGTGCCAGCACACTAGCGGGGCCGCGTCACAATGAGCAGTTCTTC
TRBV5-5	TRBJ2-7	few	TRBD1	12	CASSWTGEEQYF	TGTGCCAGCAGCTGGACAGGGGAAGAGCAGTACTTC
TRBV11-2	TRBJ2-7	-	TRBD2	16	CASSPRTSGYSYEQYF	TGTGCCAGCAGCCCAAGGACTAGCGGGTACTCCTACGAGCAGTACTTC
TRBV2	TRBJ2-7	-	TRBD1	14	CASRRDRGVLEQYF	TGTGCCAGCAGACGGGACAGGGGAGTGCTTGAGCAGTACTTC
TRBV4-1	TRBJ1-1	few	TRBD1	15	CASSLGQGLNTEAFF	TGCGCCAGCAGCCTCGGACAGGGCTTGAACACTGAAGCTTTCTTT
TRBV2	TRBJ2-7	few	TRBD1	13	CASRGQGPYEQYF	TGTGCCAGCAGGGGACAGGGACCCTACGAGCAGTACTTC
TRBV5-1	TRBJ1-4	once	TRBD1	18	CASSALGQGAGTNEKLFF	TGCGCCAGCAGCGCGTTGGGACAGGGGGCAGGCACTAATGAAAAACTGTTTTTT
TRBV6-5	TRBJ2-7	once	-	12	CASSRGHHEQYF	TGTGCCAGCAGTCGGGGTCATCACGAGCAGTACTTC
TRBV5-1	TRBJ1-3	-	TRBD1	15	CASSLETGNGNTIYF	TGCGCCAGCAGCTTGGAGACAGGGAATGGAAACACCATATATTTT
TRBV19	TRBJ2-7	few	-	14	CASSIVLGRSEQYF	TGTGCCAGTAGTATAGTCTTGGGGAGATCCGAGCAGTACTTC
TRBV6-5	TRBJ2-1	-	-	12	CASYRVYNEQFF	TGTGCCAGCTACAGGGTCTACAATGAGCAGTTCTTC
TRBV7-7	TRBJ2-7	few	-	15	CASSCPGTIPYEQYF	TGTGCTAGCAGCTGTCCCGGGACAATTCCCTACGAGCAGTACTTC
TRBV7-9	TRBJ2-7	-	TRBD2	14	CASSLLAGADEQYF	TGTGCCAGCAGCTTACTGGCGGGAGCGGACGAGCAGTACTTC
TRBV28	TRBJ1-4	-	-	11	CASQATGELFF	TGTGCCAGCCAGGCTACAGGAGAACTGTTTTTT
TRBV7-9	TRBJ2-2	-	TRBD1	14	CASSLQGGGGELFF	TGTGCCAGCAGCTTACAAGGGGGCGGCGGGGAGCTGTTTTTT
TRBV11-3	TRBJ2-1	-	TRBD1	15	CASSPRQGAYNEQFF	TGTGCCAGCAGCCCCCGACAGGGGGCCTACAATGAGCAGTTCTTC
TRBV2	TRBJ2-3	-	-	14	CARTGNAKADTQYF	TGTGCCCGCACAGGGAATGCCAAAGCAGATACGCAGTATTTT
TRBV14	TRBJ2-7	once	TRBD1	16	CASSLSGTGKNYEQYF	TGTGCCAGCAGCCTAAGCGGGACAGGGAAGAATTACGAGCAGTACTTC
TRBV15	TRBJ1-3	-	-	15	CATSRDPGAGNTIYF	TGTGCCACCAGCAGAGATCCAGGGGCTGGAAACACCATATATTTT
TRBV2	TRBJ1-5	-	TRBD1	13	CASSDRGQQPQHF	TGTGCCAGCAGTGACAGGGGGCAGCAGCCCCAGCATTTT
TRBV6-5	TRBJ2-2	-	-	15	CASSYTTLYTGELFF	TGTGCCAGCAGTTACACGACACTTTACACCGGGGAGCTGTTTTTT
TRBV19	TRBJ1-5	-	-	14	CATQAGYSNQPQHF	TGTGCCACCCAAGCGGGATATAGCAATCAGCCCCAGCATTTT